These 16 T cell receptor beta chains share one sample of origin, sequenced in a study of vaccination effects on CD4 cells after COVID-19. Assay used: immunoSEQ multiplex PCR; TCRdb lists only in-frame clones, some missing. The sample lists 65,000 to 70,000 clones, about 80% seen once, with around 0.9% in the top ten. Antigen-specific CD4+ T cell clonotypes were called by their expansion after viral peptide-pool culture in ViraFEST. Upon completion of around ten days in culture, CD4+ T cells were isolated. Each participant received a vaccine that was either BNT162b2 or mRNA-1273, given as two doses. No antigen has been assigned to these receptors. The sequenced sample was CD4+ T cells from PBMCs cultured with HCoV-OC43 spike peptides, obtained after COVID-19 vaccination. Subset noted: HCoV-OC43 spike overlapping peptide pool stimulation. The receptor set was obtained from a human donor who received a COVID-19 vaccine.

The chain carries TRBV7-2 and TRBJ2-2; 10 nucleotides align to TRBD1. J gave up 5 bases and V 4 bases, and 4 bases lay outside the gene matches. The germline V gene has CDR1 SGHTA and CDR2 FQGNSA. The CDR3 totals 15 residues. This CDR3 reads CASSSGQGRTGELFF. CDR3 nucleotide sequence: TGTGCCAGCAGCTCGGGACAGGGGAGGACCGGGGAGCTGTTTTTT.

This clone occurred once. The chain recombines TRBV19 with TRBJ1-3; D is uncertain. The CDR3 consists of 15 residues. V lost 3 bases to trimming and J lost 0 bases, with 9 bases between them. The germline gives CDR1 LNHDA, CDR2 SQIVND (reference sequence). The CDR3 here is CASSIHPDSGNTIYF. The CDR3 DNA follows: TGTGCCAGTAGTATCCACCCCGACTCTGGAAACACCATATATTTT. Filled out from reference TRBV19 and TRBJ1-3, the complete variable domain reads DGGITQSPKYLFRKEGQNVTLSCEQNLNHDAMYWYRQDPGQGLRLIYYSQIVNDFQKGDIAEGYSVSREKKESFPLTVTSAQKNPTAFYLCASSIHPDSGNTIYFGEGSWLTVV.

This chain uses TRBV11-1 with TRBJ2-3, with TRBD1 matching 7 bases. From germline, CDR1 is SGHAT and CDR2 FQDESV (reference sequence). The V and J ends lost 5 bases and 2 bases, in that order; junction bases with no gene match: 7. The CDR3 totals 15 residues. The CDR3 region has the DNA TGTGCCAGCAGCCGACAGGGCGTCGCCACAGATACGCAGTATTTT. Translating gives CASSRQGVATDTQYF.

The chain recombines TRBV3-1 (or the pseudogene TRBV3-2) with TRBJ1-6; the match to TRBD1 covers 7 bases. The CDR3 length is 13 residues. With V trimmed by 6 bases and J by 10 bases, 6 bases remained unmatched. Germline V gene sequence: CDR1 LGHDT, CDR2 YNNKEL (reference sequence). CDR3 coding DNA: TGTGCCAGCAGGAGACAGGGACTCTCACCCCTCCACTTT. Translating gives CASRRQGLSPLHF.

The chain couples TRBV18 to TRBJ2-2, with D unresolved. This CDR3 contains 15 residues. Germline V CDR1 and CDR2: KGHSH, LQKENI. Deletions cut 3 bases from V and 4 bases from J, with 12 bases between. CDR3 residues: CASSPRELATGELFF. The DNA for the CDR3 is TGTGCCAGCTCACCCCGCGAGTTGGCCACCGGGGAGCTGTTTTTT.

This clone was observed a single time. The genes are TRBV6-6 and TRBJ2-7, with a tentative D call TRBD1 (5 bases). Trimming left V 8 bases short and J 3 bases short, with 14 bases between. This CDR3 has 13 amino acids. Germline lookup yields CDR1 MNHNY and CDR2 SVGAGI (reference sequence). The CDR3 DNA reads as TGTGCCAGCGCCCAGGGAAACTTCTACGAGCAGTACGTC. It translates to CASAQGNFYEQYV.

V usage is TRBV4-3 and J usage is TRBJ1-2; D perhaps matches TRBD1 (5 bases). Per germline, CDR1 LGHNA and CDR2 YSLEER. The CDR3 consists of 18 residues. V lost 0 bases, J lost 11 bases, and 28 bases lay in between. The chain's CDR3 is CASSQERQNELLPRGYTF. Written as DNA, the CDR3 is TGCGCCAGCAGCCAAGAGCGACAGAACGAACTTCTCCCGAGGGGTTACACCTTC.

The chain recombines TRBV12-5 with TRBJ1-4, with D possibly TRBD1 on 6 matching bases. Germline lookup yields CDR1 LGHNT and CDR2 FRNRAP. V was cut by 8 bases and J by 7 bases, with 14 bases left in between. This CDR3 has 13 amino acids. The CDR3 loop is CASRGTLSEKLFF. The CDR3 coding sequence is TGTGCTAGTAGGGGGACACTGAGTGAAAAACTGTTTTTT. Based on the CDR3 plus reference TRBV12-5 and TRBJ1-4, the full variable domain is DARVTQTPRHKVTEMGQEVTMRCQPILGHNTVFWYRQTMMQGLELLAYFRNRAPLDDSGMPKDRFSAEMPDATLATLKIQPSEPRDSAVYFCASRGTLSEKLFFGSGTQLSVL.

This clone came up a few times. The chain has TRBV4-2 and TRBJ1-2; 9 bases line up with TRBD1. Germline V gene sequence: CDR1 LGHNA, CDR2 YNFKEQ. V was pared by 4 bases and J by 5 bases, with 11 bases of the junction left unmatched. This CDR3 has 16 residues. The CDR3 DNA follows: TGTGCCAGCAGCCGAGGGGAACAGGGGGCGCGGTATGGCTACACCTTC. Translation: CASSRGEQGARYGYTF.

V gene TRBV6-6 combines with J gene TRBJ1-1; no clear D gene. Germline CDR1 is MNHNY and CDR2 is SVGAGI (reference sequence). The CDR3 totals 14 residues. With 5 bases removed from V and 0 bases from J, the gap between germline ends came to 10 bases. The CDR3 sequence is CASSPGRLNTEAFF. In nucleotides, the CDR3 is TGTGCCAGCAGTCCTGGACGGCTGAACACTGAAGCTTTCTTT.

The chain employs TRBV9 and TRBJ2-4; 7 bases are shared with TRBD2. V trimming: 0 bases; J trimming: 9 bases; junction bases outside the gene matches: 6. Germline assignment: CDR1 SGDLS and CDR2 YYNGEE. The CDR3 is 14 residues long. CDR3: CASSVVGGNGIQYF. For the CDR3, the DNA is TGTGCCAGCAGCGTAGTGGGGGGGAATGGCATTCAGTACTTC.

The J gene is TRBJ1-5, the V gene TRBV27; D gene unclear. The germline V gene has CDR1 MNHEY and CDR2 SMNVEV (reference sequence). This CDR3 comprises 15 residues. V lost 3 bases and J lost 11, with 20 bases in between. Here the CDR3 DNA reads TGTGCCAGCAGTTTTTCGAGACCATCAGCCCGGGCCCAGCATTTT. It specifies CASSFSRPSARAQHF.

This clone was seen more than once but under ten times. The gene calls are TRBV2 and TRBJ1-6, with a tentative D call TRBD1 (6 bases). V was cut by 8 bases and J by 7 bases, with 21 bases left in between. The CDR3 loop spans 16 amino acids. Germline CDR1 reads SNHLY; CDR2 reads FYNNEI. DNA for the CDR3: TGTGCCAGCGAACCCGCGGGACAAAATTCCAATTCACCCCTCCACTTT. It translates to CASEPAGQNSNSPLHF.

The J gene is TRBJ2-7, the V gene TRBV5-4; 11 bases fit TRBD2. Germline trimming cut 2 bases from V and 2 bases from J; bases unmatched to any gene: 6. Germline V lookup: CDR1 SGHNT, CDR2 YYREEE (reference sequence). The CDR3 is 16 residues long. In DNA, the CDR3 is TGTGCCAGCAGCTTTGGACTAGCGGGCTCCCCCTACGAGCAGTACGTC. It codes for CASSFGLAGSPYEQYV.

The chain has TRBV5-1 and TRBJ1-2, with 8 bases identical to TRBD1. CDR3 length: 15 residues. Germline CDR1 and CDR2: SGHRS and YFSETQ. The V gene end was trimmed by 6 bases and the J gene end by 8 bases; junction bases not matched to a gene: 15. CDR3 nucleotide sequence: TGCGCCAGCAACCCTACCCCGGACAGGGTGAACGGCTACACCTTC. As protein: CASNPTPDRVNGYTF.

This clone was seen a single time. The chain employs TRBV7-2 and TRBJ2-5; 10 bases line up with TRBD1. This CDR3 contains 16 residues. After removal of 1 base from V and 4 bases from J, the junction contained 6 bases not matched to a gene. CDR1 SGHTA and CDR2 FQGNSA come from the germline V gene. The CDR3 DNA reads TGTGCCAGCAGCTTAGTTAGTGGGGACAGGGGAGAGACCCAGTACTTC. Translation: CASSLVSGDRGETQYF.